Each of the 32 T cell receptor beta chains below was sequenced from the same sample in a study of CD8 T cells in Susac syndrome. RNA in amounts of roughly 0.5 to 1 ug was reverse transcribed with random hexamers. TCRdb reprocessed the immunoSEQ multiplex PCR reads with MiXCR, giving one entry per CDR3 protein. The sample lists a few hundred thousand distinct CDR3 sequences, 90% to 95% occurring once. The sequenced sample consisted of CD8+ T cells from PBMCs. The source of these receptors is a human donor with multiple sclerosis.

The chain joins TRBV20-1 to TRBJ1-2; TRBD1 aligns across 8 bases. V lost 5 bases to trimming and J lost 3 bases; unmatched junction nucleotides: 14. Germline values: CDR1 DFQATT, CDR2 SNEGSKA (reference sequence). The CDR3 totals 16 residues. The CDR3 coding sequence is TGCAGTGCTCTCCGCATTTCGACAGGGGAGGACTATGGCTACACCTTC. Translated, it gives CSALRISTGEDYGYTF.

The CDR3 spells CSARGAGVSNGYTF. The CDR3 coding sequence is TGCAGTGCTAGAGGGGCCGGGGTTTCTAATGGCTACACCTTC. The chain carries TRBV20-1 and TRBJ1-2; D remains ambiguous. The CDR3 is made up of 14 amino acids. Trimming cost V 1 base and J 6 bases, with 15 bases left between them. Germline V gene lookup returns CDR1 DFQATT and CDR2 SNEGSKA (reference sequence).

The chain links TRBV13 to TRBJ2-6; D not resolved. Trimming left V 3 bases short and J 2 bases short, with 5 bases between. The CDR3 sequence is 14 residues long. Germline values: CDR1 PRHDT, CDR2 FYEKMQ (reference sequence). The CDR3 spells CASSFQTGANVLTF. For the CDR3, the DNA is TGTGCCAGCAGCTTCCAGACTGGGGCCAACGTCCTGACTTTC.

The V gene is TRBV10-2, the J gene TRBJ2-7; 8 bases fit TRBD2. The germline V gene encodes CDR1 WSHSY and CDR2 SAAADI. The CDR3 consists of 13 residues. The CDR3 coding sequence is TGCGCAACGTGGGGACTAGGGTTGTACGAGCAGTACTTC. Its translation: CATWGLGLYEQYF.

This clonotype turned up a few times. The rearrangement uses TRBV19 and TRBJ1-1; 7 nucleotides align to TRBD1. The CDR3 length is 14 residues. Losses at the gene ends were 4 bases for V and 0 bases for J; bases not matched to a gene: 2. Germline CDR1 LNHDA, CDR2 SQIVND (reference sequence). CDR3 nucleotide sequence: TGTGCCAGTAGTAGACAGGGTCTGAACACTGAAGCTTTCTTT. Residues: CASSRQGLNTEAFF.

The chain combines TRBV4-1 with TRBJ2-3, with a weak D call TRBD2 (6 bases). Germline CDR1 MGHRA, CDR2 YSYEKL. V was trimmed by 4 bases and J by 0 bases, leaving 14 bases between them. The CDR3 extends over 16 amino acids. The CDR3 DNA follows: TGCGCCAGCAGCCCATTTAGCGGCCCTAGCACAGATACGCAGTATTTT. It is translated as CASSPFSGPSTDTQYF.

This chain joins TRBV7-8 and TRBJ2-1; 12 nucleotides agree with TRBD2. Losses at the gene ends were 3 bases for V and 5 bases for J; bases not matched to a gene: 2. The germline V gene encodes CDR1 SGHVS and CDR2 FQNEAQ. The CDR3 sequence is 15 residues long. As DNA, the CDR3 is TGTGCCAGCAGCTTCCTAGCGGGAGGGGACAATGAGCAGTTCTTC. The encoded protein is CASSFLAGGDNEQFF.

In regard to this clonotype: At one end the junction does not follow the germline gene, possibly because of a read error. This chain uses TRBV9 with TRBJ2-5; TRBD2 agrees at 15 bases. Germline V gene sequence: CDR1 SGDLS, CDR2 YYNGEE. The CDR3 covers 17 residues. CDR3: CASSGGLAGGFQETRYF. The CDR3 bases are TGTGCCAGCAGCGGTGGACTAGCGGGAGGGTTCCAAGAGACCCGGTACTTC.

The V and J genes are TRBV6-2 or TRBV6-3 and TRBJ2-3; D perhaps matches TRBD2 (6 bases). CDR3 length: 14 residues. V was shortened by 1 base and J by 6 bases, with 11 bases between the two germline ends. Germline loops: CDR1 MNHEY, CDR2 SVGEGT. CDR3 coding DNA: TGTGCCAGCAGTTACTGGGGCCTAGCGGATACGCAGTATTTT. This gives the protein CASSYWGLADTQYF.

The gene calls are TRBV19 and TRBJ2-7, with 8 nucleotides matching TRBD1. CDR3 length: 13 amino acids. After removal of 6 bases from V and 0 bases from J, the junction contained 1 base not matched to a gene. Germline assignment: CDR1 LNHDA and CDR2 SQIVND (reference sequence). CDR3 residues: CASRDRVSYEQYF. In nucleotides, the CDR3 is TGTGCCAGTAGGGACAGGGTCTCCTACGAGCAGTACTTC.

This clonotype was counted once. The chain links TRBV2 to TRBJ1-2; possibly TRBD1 for D (6 bases). The length of the CDR3 is 13 residues. Germline V gives CDR1 SNHLY, CDR2 FYNNEI. Trimming took off 7 bases at V and 8 bases at J, with 17 bases between the two ends. This CDR3 reads CASKRTALTGYTF. CDR3 in DNA: TGTGCCAGCAAACGGACAGCTTTAACGGGCTACACCTTC.

In this sample, this clonotype turned up once. This chain uses TRBV9 with TRBJ2-1; 7 bases fit TRBD2. CDR1 is SGDLS and CDR2 is YYNGEE in the germline V gene. This CDR3 has 15 amino acids. V lost 0 bases, J lost 3 bases, and 3 bases stayed unmatched. For the CDR3, the DNA is TGTGCCAGCAGCGTAGGAGGACTAGGCTACAATGAGCAGTTCTTC. This codes for CASSVGGLGYNEQFF.

The CDR3 sequence: CASSYSTQRLNEKLFF. The CDR3 DNA reads as TGTGCCAGCAGTTACTCGACCCAGCGGCTTAATGAAAAACTGTTTTTT. The chain joins TRBV6-6 to TRBJ1-4, with D hard to call. CDR3 length equals 16 residues. Trimming stripped 0 bases from V and 4 bases from J, with 12 bases between. CDR1 MNHNY and CDR2 SVGAGI come from the germline V gene (reference sequence).

Only one count was recorded for this clonotype. The V and J genes are TRBV7-9 and TRBJ2-3; 16 bases match TRBD2. The CDR3 has 19 amino acids. With 4 bases clipped from V and 3 bases from J, the junction kept 10 bases outside the gene matches. Per the germline V gene, CDR1 is SEHNR and CDR2 is FQNEAQ (reference sequence). The CDR3 coding sequence is TGTGCCAGCAGCTCCCTTGGGACTAGCGGGGGGGCCGTGACAGATACGCAGTATTTT. It translates to CASSSLGTSGGAVTDTQYF.

The chain couples TRBV11-3 to TRBJ2-3; 8 bases agree with TRBD2. The CDR3 loop spans 16 amino acids. V shed 1 base and J 2 bases; nucleotides not matched to a gene: 5. From germline, CDR1 is SGHNT and CDR2 YENEEA. The chain's CDR3 is CASSLGLATSTDTQYF. In DNA form, the CDR3 reads TGTGCCAGCAGCTTAGGACTAGCGACATCCACAGATACGCAGTATTTT.

The rearrangement joins TRBV29-1 to TRBJ1-5; D gene ambiguous. CDR3 length equals 13 residues. The V gene's germline CDR1 is SQVTM and CDR2 ANQGSEA. V lost 2 bases, J lost 0 bases, and 5 bases lay in between. The CDR3 region has the DNA TGCAGCGTTGAATTGGCTAGCAATCAGCCCCAGCATTTT. Protein: CSVELASNQPQHF.

The V and J genes are TRBV25-1 and TRBJ2-3, with D possibly being TRBD1 (5 bases). Germline V gives CDR1 MGHDK, CDR2 SYGVNS. V was cut by 4 bases and J by 12 bases, with 8 bases left in between. CDR3 size: 10 residues. CDR3 nucleotides: TGTGCCAGCAGTGTCGACAGACAGTATTTT. Its protein product is CASSVDRQYF.

V usage is TRBV19 and J usage is TRBJ2-1; D not certain. V was trimmed by 3 bases and J by 7 bases, leaving 7 bases between them. Germline V gene data show CDR1 as LNHDA and CDR2 as SQIVND (reference sequence). The CDR3 is made up of 12 amino acids. The CDR3 region is CASSIGPNEQFF. The CDR3 DNA is TGTGCCAGTAGTATCGGTCCGAATGAGCAGTTCTTC.

The chain recombines TRBV6-5 with TRBJ1-3, with D unresolved. V was clipped by 5 bases and J by 4 bases, with 15 bases between them. Per the germline V gene, CDR1 is MNHEY and CDR2 is SVGAGI. The CDR3 has 15 residues. CDR3 in DNA: TGTGCCAGCAGTCCCGGTACCCCAGGAGGAAACACCATATATTTT. Translation gives CASSPGTPGGNTIYF.

The gene calls are TRBV7-2 and TRBJ2-7, with 7 bases identical to TRBD2. The CDR3 spans 17 residues. Trimming took 1 base from V and 2 from J; bases not matched to a gene: 11. Germline-derived CDR1 and CDR2 are SGHTA and FQGNSA. The CDR3 loop is CASSLEALADLTYEQYF. The CDR3 DNA sequence: TGTGCCAGCAGCTTAGAGGCGCTAGCGGACCTGACCTACGAGCAGTACTTC.

The gene calls are TRBV20-1 and TRBJ2-1; 11 nucleotides agree with TRBD2. Per the germline V gene, CDR1 is DFQATT and CDR2 is SNEGSKA (reference sequence). After removal of 0 bases from V and 6 bases from J, the junction contained 7 bases not matched to a gene. The CDR3 has 16 residues. DNA of the CDR3: TGCAGTGCTAGAGATAGGGGGCTAGCGGGAGGCAATGAGCAGTTCTTC. Translated: CSARDRGLAGGNEQFF.

This clonotype has only one observation. The V call is TRBV6-2 or TRBV6-3, the J call TRBJ2-5; TRBD1 matches 7 bases. J lost 4 bases, V lost 2 bases, and 4 bases had no gene match. The CDR3 totals 14 residues. Germline CDR1 and CDR2: MNHEY and SVGEGT. Here the CDR3 reads CASSYGTGAETQYF. As DNA, the CDR3 is TGTGCCAGCAGTTACGGCACAGGGGCAGAGACCCAGTACTTC.

Only one count was recorded for this clonotype. The V gene is TRBV13, the J gene TRBJ1-2; D may be TRBD1 (5 bases). Germline CDR1 reads PRHDT; CDR2 reads FYEKMQ (reference sequence). The V gene lost 7 bases and the J gene lost 3 bases, with 15 bases spanning the gap. The CDR3 loop spans 14 amino acids. CDR3 bases: TGTGCCAGCAAGCCGACAGAAAATGACTATGGCTACACCTTC. Translated, it gives CASKPTENDYGYTF. The entire variable domain, with the rest obtained from reference TRBV13 and TRBJ1-2, is as follows: AAGVIQSPRHLIKEKRETATLKCYPIPRHDTVYWYQQGPGQDPQFLISFYEKMQSDKGSIPDRFSAQQFSDYHSELNMSSLELGDSALYFCASKPTENDYGYTFGSGTRLTVV.

The chain uses TRBV5-1 and TRBJ1-1, with D possibly matching TRBD1 (5 bases). The ends were cut back, 1 base at V and 3 bases at J, with 13 bases in the middle. Germline values: CDR1 SGHRS, CDR2 YFSETQ. The CDR3 is 15 amino acids. The chain's CDR3 is CASSLFGAPDTEAFF. In nucleotides, the CDR3 is TGCGCCAGCAGCTTGTTTGGGGCCCCGGACACTGAAGCTTTCTTT.

The chain uses TRBV12-3 or TRBV12-4 and TRBJ2-6; D gene uncertain. V was cut by 2 bases and J by 1 base, with 3 bases left in between. This CDR3 is built from 14 residues. The CDR3 DNA is TGTGCCAGCAGTTTACAGTCTGGGGCCAACGTCCTGACTTTC. As protein: CASSLQSGANVLTF.

The chain recombines TRBV13 with TRBJ2-5, with 7 bases fitting TRBD1. Per germline, CDR1 PRHDT and CDR2 FYEKMQ (reference sequence). Germline trimming cut 1 base from V and 5 bases from J; bases unmatched to any gene: 4. The CDR3 spans 14 residues. In nucleotides, the CDR3 is TGTGCCAGCAGCTTAGTAGGGGGCCAGGAGACCCAGTACTTC. Translating gives CASSLVGGQETQYF.

The V call is TRBV12-3 or TRBV12-4, the J call TRBJ1-2; D ambiguous. The CDR3 has 17 amino acids. V gave up 8 bases and J gave up 3 bases, with 25 bases separating them. The CDR3 coding sequence is TGTGCCAGCTTGGGCGCCCCGGCCGGCGAAGTGGACTATGGCTACACCTTC. Its translation is CASLGAPAGEVDYGYTF.

This chain uses TRBV2 with TRBJ1-1, with TRBD1 matching over 7 bases. The J segment lost 4 bases and the V segment lost 4 bases, leaving 9 bases of the junction unmatched. This CDR3 is 15 amino acids long. The germline CDR1 and CDR2 sequences are SNHLY and FYNNEI. The chain's CDR3 is CASSAHRGLATEAFF. The CDR3, as DNA: TGTGCCAGCAGTGCCCACAGGGGATTGGCCACTGAAGCTTTCTTT.

V gene TRBV7-2 combines with J gene TRBJ2-5, with 7 nucleotides matching TRBD2. The CDR3 loop spans 13 amino acids. The ends lost 3 bases at V and 7 bases at J; junction bases unmatched: 5. Germline V gives CDR1 SGHTA, CDR2 FQGNSA. CDR3 protein: CASSLWGEGTQYF. The CDR3 DNA reads as TGTGCCAGCAGCTTGTGGGGGGAGGGGACCCAGTACTTC. The whole variable domain, remainder taken from reference TRBV7-2 and TRBJ2-5, is GAGVSQSPSNKVTEKGKDVELRCDPISGHTALYWYRQSLGQGLEFLIYFQGNSAPDKSGLPSDRFSAERTGGSVSTLTIQRTQQEDSAVYLCASSLWGEGTQYFGPGTRLLVL.

The V gene is TRBV4-1, the J gene TRBJ2-1; TRBD1 is a possible D gene (5 bases). Trimming pared 4 bases from V and 3 bases from J, leaving 13 bases between. Germline V lookup: CDR1 MGHRA, CDR2 YSYEKL. CDR3 length equals 15 residues. This chain's CDR3 is CASSPQGGDYNEQFF. The CDR3 nucleotides are TGCGCCAGCAGCCCGCAGGGCGGCGACTACAATGAGCAGTTCTTC.

Written as DNA, the CDR3 is TGTGCCAGCAGCCTACGAGGGCGGGACGCTGCCTACGAGCAGTACTTC. The encoded protein is CASSLRGRDAAYEQYF. The genes are TRBV11-2 and TRBJ2-7, with a weak D call TRBD2 (6 bases). V shed 5 bases and J shed 2 bases, with 19 bases lying between them. Germline CDR1 SGHAT, CDR2 FQNNGV. The CDR3 is 16 amino acids.

The chain links TRBV2 to TRBJ2-2, with 7 bases that match TRBD2. This CDR3 contains 14 residues. Germline-derived CDR1 and CDR2 are SNHLY and FYNNEI. With V trimmed by 7 bases and J by 6 bases, 8 bases remained unmatched. The CDR3 sequence is CASIPGGGPGELFF. The CDR3 DNA reads TGTGCCAGCATCCCGGGAGGAGGGCCCGGGGAGCTGTTTTTT.